This T cell receptor beta chain was identified in a study of naive and memory T cell subsets. Points from the study as a whole: Reportedly, tuberculin skin test sites gave far more TCRs than other biopsies.

This clonotype was observed at least ten times. Its antigen is unidentified. The treatment denotes: skin biopsy from PPD injection site in Mantoux-positive individual. TCR cDNA received a 3' ligated oligonucleotide that carried a UMI. Tuberculin skin test biopsies were taken where PPD was injected in Mantoux-positive people. Input was about 1 to 1,100 ng of DNase-treated total RNA without cell sorting. Four PCR rounds used nested alpha and beta constant region primers plus the SP2 primer. Alpha and beta constant region primers primed reverse transcription for blood and skin samples. TCRdb independently ran MiXCR on the UMI-ligation and nested PCR reads; one entry per CDR3 protein. This sample yields some 21,000 distinct CDR3 sequences, of which 5.5% to 7.5% are seen a single time; 6% to 8% belongs to the top ten. This clonotype was sampled from an adult in good health. The sequences come from skin, collected from a tuberculin skin test site.

DNA for the CDR3: TGTGCCAGCAGCTTAAAGACCTATAATTCACCCCTCCACTTT. This encodes CASSLKTYNSPLHF. This chain uses TRBV11-2 with TRBJ1-6; D remains ambiguous. CDR3 size: 14 residues. Trimming removed 2 bases from V and 2 bases from J, with 4 bases in between. Germline-derived CDR1 and CDR2 are SGHAT and FQNNGV. The variable domain in full, with the rest retrieved from reference TRBV11-2 and TRBJ1-6, is EAGVAQSPRYKIIEKRQSVAFWCNPISGHATLYWYQQILGQGPKLLIQFQNNGVVDDSQLPKDRFSAERLKGVDSTLKIQPAKLEDSAVYLCASSLKTYNSPLHFGNGTRLTVT.